The 18 T cell receptor beta chains given below trace back to one sample, sequenced in a study of T cell repertoires in cytomegalovirus infection. These receptors are not linked to any known antigen. TCRdb reprocessed the reads with MiXCR, giving one entry per CDR3 protein. Among about 130,000 distinct CDR3 sequences listed, roughly a quarter were seen once. Sequencing was performed on PBMCs, sequenced either directly or after in vitro stimulation (not recorded which). The origin of the receptors is a human donor in good health (CMV status not recorded). Some clones in this sample may be carry-over from other donors' samples.

This clonotype was counted between two and nine times. The chain couples TRBV15 to TRBJ2-1; D is ambiguous. Trimming stripped 1 base from V and 9 bases from J, with 7 bases between. The germline V gene has CDR1 LNHNV and CDR2 YYDKDF (reference sequence). The CDR3 covers 12 residues. This chain's CDR3 is CATSRGPLEQFF. As DNA, the CDR3 is TGTGCCACCAGCAGAGGCCCCCTTGAGCAGTTCTTC.

This clonotype occurred many times. The chain joins TRBV7-3 to TRBJ2-3; D assignment may be TRBD1 or TRBD2 (5 bases each). The CDR3 has 15 amino acids. The V end lost 5 bases, the J end lost 6 bases, and 18 bases lay between the germline ends. Germline V gene lookup returns CDR1 SGHTA and CDR2 FQGTGA. The CDR3 region has the DNA TGTGCCAGCAGCCCTAACGGGGCTCCCAGGGATACGCAGTATTTT. It translates to CASSPNGAPRDTQYF.

This clonotype was seen only a few times. V gene TRBV7-6 combines with J gene TRBJ2-2, with a possible D match to TRBD2 (6 bases). This CDR3 contains 16 residues. The germline V gene has CDR1 SGHVS and CDR2 FNYEAQ. V was pared by 5 bases and J by 0 bases, with 13 bases between. CDR3 in amino acids: CASSPTGLTNTGELFF. The CDR3 DNA is TGTGCCAGCAGCCCCACGGGACTCACGAACACCGGGGAGCTGTTTTTT. Full variable domain (rest looked up from reference TRBV7-6 and TRBJ2-2): GAGVSQSPRYKVTKRGQDVALRCDPISGHVSLYWYRQALGQGPEFLTYFNYEAQQDKSGLPNDRFSAERPEGSISTLTIQRTEQRDSAMYRCASSPTGLTNTGELFFGEGSRLTVL.

In its sample, this clonotype was seen many times. The gene calls are TRBV4-1 and TRBJ2-3; a possible D gene is TRBD2 (5 bases). V gave up 0 bases and J gave up 0 bases, with 7 bases separating them. CDR3 length equals 15 residues. Germline-derived CDR1 and CDR2 are MGHRA and YSYEKL. The CDR3 coding sequence is TGCGCCAGCAGCCAAGATACGGGGAGCACAGATACGCAGTATTTT. Its protein product is CASSQDTGSTDTQYF.

This clonotype was detected a few times. The chain has TRBV10-3 and TRBJ1-5; D call uncertain. The CDR3 loop spans 17 amino acids. In germline, CDR1 is ENHRY, CDR2 SYGVKD. With 6 bases removed from V and 0 bases from J, the gap between germline ends came to 18 bases. Here the CDR3 DNA reads TGTGCCATCAGAGACCCTAAAACGGGTGTTAGCAATCAGCCCCAGCATTTT. It encodes CAIRDPKTGVSNQPQHF.

This sequence joins TRBV12-3 or TRBV12-4 and TRBJ1-1; no clear D gene. The CDR3 loop spans 12 amino acids. V lost 8 bases, J lost 1 base, and 8 bases lay in between. The CDR3 is CASLTGNTEAFF. The DNA of the CDR3 is TGTGCCAGCCTTACCGGGAACACTGAAGCTTTCTTT.

This clonotype was counted a few times. V is TRBV20-1 and J is TRBJ1-3, with TRBD1 matching 7 bases. In germline, CDR1 is DFQATT, CDR2 SNEGSKA (reference sequence). This CDR3 spans 14 amino acids. The V and J ends lost 5 bases and 1 base, in that order; junction bases with no gene match: 5. The CDR3 DNA reads TGCAGTGCTGGACGACAGGGTTCTGGAAACACCATATATTTT. Translation: CSAGRQGSGNTIYF.

The V call is TRBV28, the J call TRBJ2-7; D may match TRBD1 or TRBD2 (5 bases each). Germline-derived CDR1 and CDR2 are MDHEN and SYDVKM. Trimming left V 2 bases short and J 3 bases short, with 14 bases between. The CDR3 is 15 amino acids. CDR3 in DNA: TGTGCCAGCAGTTTAATGGGGGAATGGATCTACGAGCAGTACTTC. This sequence encodes CASSLMGEWIYEQYF.

The V and J genes are TRBV6-8 and TRBJ2-7; D is uncertain. CDR3 length: 14 residues. The V end was cut by 4 bases, the J end by 3 bases, with 13 bases between. Germline lookup yields CDR1 MNHGY and CDR2 SAAAGT. The CDR3 DNA sequence: TGTGCCAGCAGTTTTAGACAAGGGCGCTACGAGCAGTACGTC. It specifies CASSFRQGRYEQYV.

The sample holds a few counts of this clonotype. The genes are TRBV4-1 and TRBJ1-2; the match to TRBD1 covers 9 bases. The CDR3 covers 15 residues. Trimming removed 2 bases from V and 4 bases from J; junction bases left unmatched: 5. Germline-derived CDR1 and CDR2 are MGHRA and YSYEKL. The CDR3 DNA reads TGCGCCAGCAGCCAACCACAGGGGGCGGCCTATGGCTACACCTTC. It translates to CASSQPQGAAYGYTF.

The table lists this clonotype with a few counts. The chain recombines TRBV6-2 or TRBV6-3 with TRBJ2-1; 11 bases map to TRBD2. From germline, CDR1 is MNHEY and CDR2 SVGEGT. V lost 7 bases, J lost 5 bases, and 7 bases stayed unmatched. This CDR3 spans 15 amino acids. This CDR3 is CASTQLAGANNEQFF. The CDR3 DNA sequence: TGTGCCAGCACTCAACTAGCGGGAGCTAACAATGAGCAGTTCTTC.

The rearrangement joins TRBV12-3 or TRBV12-4 to TRBJ2-3, with 8 bases aligning to TRBD2. Trimming cost V 5 bases and J 2 bases; bases outside gene matches: 9. This CDR3 has 16 residues. CDR3 in DNA: TGTGCCAGCAGTCCTAAGGGGCGGGAGGCCACAGATACGCAGTATTTT. It yields the protein CASSPKGREATDTQYF.

The table lists this clonotype with a few counts. This chain links TRBV7-2 with TRBJ2-5, with TRBD2 matching over 11 bases. Germline trimming cut 5 bases from V and 1 base from J; bases unmatched to any gene: 6. This CDR3 region has 16 residues. The V gene's germline CDR1 is SGHTA and CDR2 FQGNSA. CDR3 region: CASSTQGLAGQETQYF. The CDR3 bases are TGTGCCAGCAGCACCCAAGGACTAGCGGGCCAAGAGACCCAGTACTTC. Full variable domain (remainder filled in from reference TRBV7-2 and TRBJ2-5): GAGVSQSPSNKVTEKGKDVELRCDPISGHTALYWYRQSLGQGLEFLIYFQGNSAPDKSGLPSDRFSAERTGGSVSTLTIQRTQQEDSAVYLCASSTQGLAGQETQYFGPGTRLLVL.

This clonotype has a handful of counts. The chain is built from TRBV27 and TRBJ1-6; no firm D call. Germline V gives CDR1 MNHEY, CDR2 SMNVEV (reference sequence). The germline V and J ends were trimmed by 4 bases and 4 bases, with 8 bases remaining between them. The CDR3 extends over 14 amino acids. CDR3 in amino acids: CASSYSSYNSPLHF. The CDR3 coding sequence is TGTGCCAGCAGTTACAGTTCTTATAATTCACCCCTCCACTTT.

This clonotype was detected a few times. The J gene is TRBJ2-1, the V gene TRBV9, with 11 bases fitting TRBD2. CDR3 length: 16 residues. V lost 0 bases and J lost 6; bases outside the gene matches: 5. Germline CDR1 is SGDLS and CDR2 is YYNGEE. CDR3 nucleotides: TGTGCCAGCAGCGTAGAGGTAGCGGGAGGGTCCAATGAGCAGTTCTTC. Its protein is CASSVEVAGGSNEQFF.

CDR3 amino acids: CAISGQFYNEQFF. CDR3 in DNA: TGTGCCATCAGTGGCCAATTCTACAATGAGCAGTTCTTC. The rearrangement links TRBV10-3 to TRBJ2-1; D is unresolved. This CDR3 is built from 13 residues. Germline V gives CDR1 ENHRY, CDR2 SYGVKD. Trimming took 4 bases from V and 3 from J, leaving 7 bases between them.

The chain is built from TRBV11-1 and TRBJ2-7; either TRBD1 or TRBD2 may supply D (5 bases each). Germline assignment: CDR1 SGHAT and CDR2 FQDESV (reference sequence). The V end lost 1 base, the J end lost 7 bases, and 11 bases lay between the germline ends. CDR3 length: 13 amino acids. Here the CDR3 reads CASSLGGAREQYF. Here the CDR3 DNA reads TGTGCCAGCAGCTTAGGAGGGGCGAGAGAGCAGTACTTC.

This clonotype has a handful of counts. The gene calls are TRBV19 and TRBJ1-4; D might be TRBD1 (5 bases). The CDR3 has 13 amino acids. Trimming took 10 bases from V and 8 from J, leaving 17 bases between them. The germline V gene has CDR1 LNHDA and CDR2 SQIVND (reference sequence). CDR3 sequence (DNA): TGTGCCACTTCCGGGCCGCGGGGCGAAAAACTGTTTTTT. It yields the protein CATSGPRGEKLFF.